These 26 T cell receptor beta chains came from one sample sequenced in a study of T cell responses to AZD1222 COVID-19 vaccine. Clones were sequenced by immunoSEQ multiplex PCR, and TCRdb holds only the in-frame ones, with some missing. The profile shows 70,000 to 95,000 clones, around 90% of them singletons. Sequences were derived from peripheral blood, sampled 28 days after the second AZD1222 dose. These receptors all come from an adult who received the AZD1222 COVID-19 vaccine.

The rearrangement joins TRBV6-6 to TRBJ1-5; D gene unclear. Germline lookup yields CDR1 MNHNY and CDR2 SVGAGI (reference sequence). Between the trimmed V and J ends, which lost 0 bases and 0 bases, there was a span of 3 bases. This CDR3 region has 14 residues. The CDR3 DNA follows: TGTGCCAGCAGTTACTCGGTTAGCAATCAGCCCCAGCATTTT. Its protein product is CASSYSVSNQPQHF.

The rearrangement uses TRBV23-1 and TRBJ2-7; tentative D call: TRBD2 (7 bases). TRBV23-1 is assigned to the ORF class and has an uncertain function. The CDR3 contains 14 residues. V lost 6 bases to trimming and J lost 0 bases, with 12 bases between them. The CDR3 coding sequence is TGCGCCAGCAGCCTTAGGGGGGGCTCCTACGAGCAGTACTTC. This codes for CASSLRGGSYEQYF.

On this clone itself: The junction does not match germline at one end; this may be a read error. V usage is TRBV6-5 and J usage is TRBJ2-1; no firm D call. Germline-derived CDR1 and CDR2 are MNHEY and SVGAGI. The CDR3 is made up of 14 amino acids. As DNA, the CDR3 is TGTGCGAGCAACACCCGGGTCGGATTGGATGAGCAGTTCTTC. Translation gives CASNTRVGLDEQFF.

The V gene is TRBV6-2 or TRBV6-3, the J gene TRBJ2-7, with D possibly being TRBD1 (6 bases). Germline V lookup: CDR1 MNHEY, CDR2 SVGEGT. V lost 4 bases to trimming and J lost 0 bases, with 16 bases between them. The CDR3 has 16 residues. CDR3 amino acids: CASSFSGHRSSYEQYF. The CDR3 DNA sequence: TGTGCCAGCAGTTTTTCGGGACACCGGAGCTCCTACGAGCAGTACTTC.

The CDR3: CASSPIWMSTEAFF. DNA of the CDR3: TGTGCCAGCAGCCCCATCTGGATGTCCACTGAAGCTTTCTTT. The V call is TRBV3-1 (or the pseudogene TRBV3-2), the J call TRBJ1-1, with D hard to call. This CDR3 contains 14 residues. Germline lookup yields CDR1 LGHDT and CDR2 YNNKEL (reference sequence). V lost 4 bases and J lost 4, with 13 bases in between.

The V call is TRBV5-4, the J call TRBJ2-7; possibly TRBD1 or TRBD2 for D (5 bases each). Trimming stripped 4 bases from V and 7 bases from J, with 21 bases between. CDR3 length equals 15 residues. CDR1 SGHNT and CDR2 YYREEE come from the germline V gene (reference sequence). CDR3 nucleotide sequence: TGTGCCAGCAGCATTGACACCCGGGACGCCAAAGAGCAGTACTTC. Amino acid sequence: CASSIDTRDAKEQYF.

The chain carries TRBV9 and TRBJ1-1; D possibly corresponds to TRBD1 (5 bases). V lost 4 bases to trimming and J lost 1 base, with 11 bases between them. This CDR3 is 14 amino acids long. Per germline, CDR1 SGDLS and CDR2 YYNGEE. The CDR3 bases are TGTGCCAGCAGCTCCAGGGTAACGAACACTGAAGCTTTCTTT. This encodes CASSSRVTNTEAFF.

This clone has just one count. The chain employs TRBV10-2 and TRBJ2-7; TRBD1 aligns across 8 bases. This CDR3 spans 15 amino acids. CDR1 and CDR2 (germline): WSHSY, SAAADI. The trim removed 4 bases at V and 5 bases at J, leaving 10 bases unmatched. In DNA, the CDR3 is TGCGCCAGCAGTGTTTTGGCCAGGGGGCATAACGAGCAGTACTTC. Translating gives CASSVLARGHNEQYF.

The genes are TRBV3-1 (or the pseudogene TRBV3-2) and TRBJ1-1; perhaps TRBD1 as D (6 bases). This CDR3 spans 17 amino acids. The ends were cut back, 2 bases at V and 4 bases at J, with 20 bases in the middle. Germline-derived CDR1 and CDR2 are LGHDT and YNNKEL (reference sequence). The CDR3 coding sequence is TGTGCCAGCAGCCAAAACAAGGGGGTCGCCAATAGCACTGAAGCTTTCTTT. Encoded protein: CASSQNKGVANSTEAFF.

The gene calls are TRBV30 and TRBJ2-7; 9 nucleotides align to TRBD1. CDR1 and CDR2 from the germline V gene are GTSNPN and SVGIG (reference sequence). CDR3 length: 15 residues. V shed 1 base and J 3 bases; nucleotides not matched to a gene: 7. The CDR3 here is CAWSGAGTGYYEQYF. The CDR3, as DNA: TGTGCCTGGAGTGGAGCCGGGACAGGGTACTACGAGCAGTACTTC.

This sequence joins TRBV6-5 and TRBJ1-2; the D gene is possibly TRBD1 (5 bases). The CDR3 extends over 13 amino acids. The germline CDR1 and CDR2 sequences are MNHEY and SVGAGI. V was pared by 7 bases and J by 7 bases, with 16 bases between. The CDR3 DNA reads TGTGCCAGCAACCCCCCCAGGGATGGTGGCTACACCTTC. Its protein product is CASNPPRDGGYTF.

This sequence joins TRBV7-8 and TRBJ2-2; TRBD2 is a possible D gene (6 bases). Trimming stripped 2 bases from V and 6 bases from J, with 16 bases between. Per the germline V gene, CDR1 is SGHVS and CDR2 is FQNEAQ. The CDR3 extends over 16 amino acids. The chain's CDR3 is CASSLKRVPSAGELFF. Written as DNA, the CDR3 is TGTGCCAGCAGCTTAAAAAGGGTGCCTAGCGCCGGGGAGCTGTTTTTT.

This clone was seen only once. This chain uses TRBV18 with TRBJ2-7; 14 nucleotides align to TRBD2. Trimming at V came to 3 bases and at J to 5 bases, leaving 6 bases not matched to a gene. The CDR3 spans 16 residues. Germline V lookup: CDR1 KGHSH, CDR2 LQKENI. The CDR3 reads CASSPRLAGGINEQYF. In nucleotides, the CDR3 is TGTGCCAGCTCACCGCGACTAGCGGGGGGGATCAACGAGCAGTACTTC.

The V gene is TRBV9, the J gene TRBJ2-1; either TRBD1 or TRBD2 may supply D (5 bases each). The V gene lost 4 bases and the J gene lost 4 bases, with 15 bases spanning the gap. Germline assignment: CDR1 SGDLS and CDR2 YYNGEE. The CDR3 totals 15 residues. The chain's CDR3 is CASSSEGWEYNEQFF. Here the CDR3 DNA reads TGTGCCAGCAGCTCCGAGGGGTGGGAGTACAATGAGCAGTTCTTC.

For the CDR3, the DNA is TGTGCCAGCAGTGAACAGGGGGGCACTGAAGCTTTCTTT. As protein: CASSEQGGTEAFF. V gene TRBV6-1 combines with J gene TRBJ1-1, with 7 bases lining up with TRBD1. V was clipped by 2 bases and J by 4 bases; unmatched bases: 1. CDR1 MNHNS and CDR2 SASEGT come from the germline V gene. The CDR3 is 13 residues long.

V is TRBV19 and J is TRBJ2-1; D is undetermined. This CDR3 spans 14 amino acids. The germline V and J ends were trimmed by 10 bases and 0 bases, with 13 bases remaining between them. Germline V gene sequence: CDR1 LNHDA, CDR2 SQIVND (reference sequence). The CDR3 spells CATEPDGSYNEQFF. As DNA, the CDR3 is TGTGCCACCGAGCCGGACGGCTCCTACAATGAGCAGTTCTTC.

The J gene is TRBJ2-7, the V gene TRBV3-1 (or the pseudogene TRBV3-2); 8 bases align to TRBD1. V was pared by 4 bases and J by 1 base, with 6 bases of the junction left unmatched. Germline V gives CDR1 LGHDT, CDR2 YNNKEL (reference sequence). The CDR3 consists of 15 residues. The CDR3 coding sequence is TGTGCCAGCAGCCCCTCCGGGACAGGTTCCTACGAGCAGTACTTC. As protein: CASSPSGTGSYEQYF.

The chain has TRBV3-1 (or the pseudogene TRBV3-2) and TRBJ1-3; TRBD1 might be the D (6 bases). The CDR3 loop spans 16 amino acids. The germline V gene has CDR1 LGHDT and CDR2 YNNKEL (reference sequence). Trimming shortened V by 1 base and J by 4 bases, and 14 bases separated the two germline ends. CDR3 bases: TGTGCCAGCAGCCAAGGGTACGGGGGCCTCGGAAACACCATATATTTT. Residues: CASSQGYGGLGNTIYF.

The chain carries TRBV7-2 and TRBJ1-5; D is unclear. V lost 1 base to trimming and J lost 4 bases, with 5 bases between them. This CDR3 has 13 residues. Germline V gene sequence: CDR1 SGHTA, CDR2 FQGNSA. Here the CDR3 reads CASSLERNQPQHF. CDR3 in DNA: TGTGCCAGCAGCTTAGAACGGAATCAGCCCCAGCATTTT.

The chain combines TRBV10-3 with TRBJ2-3; no clear D. Germline V gene data show CDR1 as ENHRY and CDR2 as SYGVKD. V lost 0 bases to trimming and J lost 0 bases, with 16 bases between them. This CDR3 has 18 residues. The CDR3, as DNA: TGTGCCATCAGTGAGTCGAGTTTGTACATTACTAGCACAGATACGCAGTATTTT. This encodes CAISESSLYITSTDTQYF.

The rearrangement links TRBV18 to TRBJ2-3, with 7 bases aligning to TRBD2. CDR1 and CDR2 (germline): KGHSH, LQKENI. The CDR3 is 16 residues long. V lost 3 bases and J lost 3; bases outside the gene matches: 9. The CDR3 DNA is TGTGCCAGCTCACCCTCTCGGGCTAGCGGTACAGATACGCAGTATTTT. Its translation is CASSPSRASGTDTQYF. Full variable domain (missing parts from reference TRBV18 and TRBJ2-3): NAGVMQNPRHLVRRRGQEARLRCSPMKGHSHVYWYRQLPEEGLKFMVYLQKENIIDESGMPKERFSAEFPKEGPSILRIQQVVRGDSAAYFCASSPSRASGTDTQYFGPGTRLTVL.

The chain recombines TRBV30 with TRBJ1-2; D is possibly TRBD1 (6 bases). Germline values: CDR1 GTSNPN, CDR2 SVGIG (reference sequence). The CDR3 length is 15 residues. V was shortened by 0 bases and J by 1 base, with 12 bases between the two germline ends. The CDR3 bases are TGTGCCTGGAGTGTACCAGGGGAAGTTAACTATGGCTACACCTTC. Protein: CAWSVPGEVNYGYTF.

The chain links TRBV24-1 to TRBJ2-5; perhaps D is TRBD1 or TRBD2 (5 bases each). Germline V gene lookup returns CDR1 KGHDR and CDR2 SFDVKD. This CDR3 comprises 15 residues. The V end was cut by 5 bases, the J end by 2 bases, with 14 bases between. The CDR3 spells CATSGIQGAQETQYF. The CDR3 DNA reads TGTGCCACCAGTGGGATCCAGGGAGCACAAGAGACCCAGTACTTC.

The chain uses TRBV10-3 and TRBJ1-1; 11 nucleotides line up with TRBD1. J gave up 10 bases and V 3 bases, and 7 bases lay outside the gene matches. Germline assignment: CDR1 ENHRY and CDR2 SYGVKD. This CDR3 region has 14 residues. The CDR3 DNA is TGTGCCATCAGTGACCTCGGACAGGGGGCGACAGCTTTCTTT. Translation: CAISDLGQGATAFF.

The CDR3 region has the DNA TGTGCCAGCAGCCAAGATCGCGGACAGGGGGCCTACACCATATATTTT. Amino acid sequence: CASSQDRGQGAYTIYF. The chain couples TRBV3-1 (or the pseudogene TRBV3-2) to TRBJ1-3; 11 nucleotides match TRBD1. From germline, CDR1 is LGHDT and CDR2 YNNKEL (reference sequence). V was pared by 0 bases and J by 8 bases, with 6 bases of the junction left unmatched. The CDR3 runs 16 residues.

V gene TRBV5-4 combines with J gene TRBJ2-7, with D unresolved. Germline values: CDR1 SGHNT, CDR2 YYREEE (reference sequence). The V gene lost 1 base and the J gene lost 5 bases, with 7 bases spanning the gap. The CDR3 has 12 amino acids. The chain's CDR3 is CASSLSVDEQYF. The CDR3 DNA reads TGTGCCAGCAGCTTGTCTGTTGACGAGCAGTACTTC.